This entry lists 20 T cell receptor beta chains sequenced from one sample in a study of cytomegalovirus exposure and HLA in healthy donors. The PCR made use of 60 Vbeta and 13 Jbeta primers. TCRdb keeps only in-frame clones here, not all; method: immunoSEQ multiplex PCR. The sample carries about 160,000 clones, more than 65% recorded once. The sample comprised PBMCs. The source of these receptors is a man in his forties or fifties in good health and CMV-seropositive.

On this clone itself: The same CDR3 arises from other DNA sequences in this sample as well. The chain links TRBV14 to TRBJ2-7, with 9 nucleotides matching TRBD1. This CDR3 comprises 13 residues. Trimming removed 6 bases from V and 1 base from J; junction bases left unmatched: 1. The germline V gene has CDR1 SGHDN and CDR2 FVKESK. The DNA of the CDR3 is TGTGCCAGCAGGGGGACAGGGTCCTACGAGCAGTACTTC. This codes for CASRGTGSYEQYF. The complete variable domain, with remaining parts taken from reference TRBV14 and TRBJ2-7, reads EAGVTQFPSHSVIEKGQTVTLRCDPISGHDNLYWYRRVMGKEIKFLLHFVKESKQDESGMPNNRFLAERTGGTYSTLKVQPAELEDSGVYFCASRGTGSYEQYFGPGTRLTVT.

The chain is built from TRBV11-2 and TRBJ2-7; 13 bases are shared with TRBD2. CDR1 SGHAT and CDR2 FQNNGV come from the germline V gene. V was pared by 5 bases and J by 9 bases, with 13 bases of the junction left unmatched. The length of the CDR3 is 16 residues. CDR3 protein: CASSLSPTSGGLAQYF. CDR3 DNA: TGTGCCAGCAGCCTGTCCCCGACTAGCGGGGGGCTGGCGCAGTACTTC.

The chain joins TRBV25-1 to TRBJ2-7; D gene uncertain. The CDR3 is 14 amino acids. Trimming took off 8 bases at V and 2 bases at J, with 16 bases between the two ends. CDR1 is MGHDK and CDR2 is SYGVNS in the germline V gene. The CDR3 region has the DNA TGTGCCAGCCCCCCTCGGCGGAAAACCTACGAGCAGTACGTC. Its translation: CASPPRRKTYEQYV.

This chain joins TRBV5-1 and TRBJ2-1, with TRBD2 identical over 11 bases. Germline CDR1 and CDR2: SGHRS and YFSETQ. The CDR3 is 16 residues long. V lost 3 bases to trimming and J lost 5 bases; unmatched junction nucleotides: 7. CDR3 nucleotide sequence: TGCGCCAGCAGCTCTGGCCGACTAGCGGGGCACAATGAGCAGTTCTTC. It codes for CASSSGRLAGHNEQFF.

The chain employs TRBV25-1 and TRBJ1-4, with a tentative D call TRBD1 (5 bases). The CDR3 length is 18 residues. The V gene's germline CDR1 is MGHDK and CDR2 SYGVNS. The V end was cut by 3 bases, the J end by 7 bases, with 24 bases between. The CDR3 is CASSDPIGAPILAEKLFF. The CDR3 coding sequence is TGTGCCAGCAGTGACCCGATTGGGGCCCCCATCTTAGCTGAAAAACTGTTTTTT. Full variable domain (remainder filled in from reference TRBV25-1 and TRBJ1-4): EADIYQTPRYLVIGTGKKITLECSQTMGHDKMYWYQQDPGMELHLIHYSYGVNSTEKGDLSSESTVSRIRTEHFPLTLESARPSHTSQYLCASSDPIGAPILAEKLFFGSGTQLSVL.

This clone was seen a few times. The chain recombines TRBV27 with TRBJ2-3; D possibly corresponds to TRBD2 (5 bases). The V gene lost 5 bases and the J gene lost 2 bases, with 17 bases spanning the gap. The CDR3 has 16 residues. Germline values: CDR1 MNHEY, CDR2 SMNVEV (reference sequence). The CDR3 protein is CASSPPGSGYTDTQYF. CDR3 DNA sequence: TGTGCCAGCAGTCCCCCAGGAAGCGGCTACACAGATACGCAGTATTTT.

CDR3 residues: CASSLGGRNYGYTF. For the CDR3, the DNA is TGTGCCAGCAGTTTAGGTGGCAGAAACTATGGCTACACCTTC. The chain employs TRBV27 and TRBJ1-2; no reliable D call. The V end was cut by 2 bases, the J end by 2 bases, with 9 bases between. The CDR3 has 14 amino acids. Germline V gives CDR1 MNHEY, CDR2 SMNVEV (reference sequence).

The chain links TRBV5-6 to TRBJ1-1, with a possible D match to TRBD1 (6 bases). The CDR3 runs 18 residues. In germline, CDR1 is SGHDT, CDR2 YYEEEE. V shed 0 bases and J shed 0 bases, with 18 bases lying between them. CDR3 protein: CASSLVSGQTFMNTEAFF. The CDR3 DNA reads TGTGCCAGCAGCTTGGTATCCGGACAGACCTTTATGAACACTGAAGCTTTCTTT.

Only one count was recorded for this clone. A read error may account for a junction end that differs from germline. Here the CDR3 DNA reads TGTGCTAGCAGCCCGACAGGGGGGGGCACAGATACGCAGTATTTT. It specifies CASSPTGGGTDTQYF. V gene TRBV7-7 combines with J gene TRBJ2-3, with 9 bases identical to TRBD1. The CDR3 has 15 amino acids. Germline loops: CDR1 SSHAT, CDR2 FNYEAQ (reference sequence).

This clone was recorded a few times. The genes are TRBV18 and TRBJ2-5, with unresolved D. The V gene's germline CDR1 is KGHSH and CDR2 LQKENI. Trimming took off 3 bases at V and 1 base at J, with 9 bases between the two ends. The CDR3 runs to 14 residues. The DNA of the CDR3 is TGTGCCAGCTCACCCCCTGGCCGCCAAGAGACCCAGTACTTC. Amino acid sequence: CASSPPGRQETQYF.

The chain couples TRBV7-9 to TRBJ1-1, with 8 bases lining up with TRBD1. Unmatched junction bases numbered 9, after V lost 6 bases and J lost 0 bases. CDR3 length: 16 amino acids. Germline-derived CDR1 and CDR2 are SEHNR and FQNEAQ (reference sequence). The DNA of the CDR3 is TGTGCCAGCAGGAAACCCGGGACAGGCTTGAACACTGAAGCTTTCTTT. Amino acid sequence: CASRKPGTGLNTEAFF.

For the CDR3, the DNA is TGTGCCAGCAGTGAAATGGCGGGTGCGGACTATGGCTACACCTTC. Translating gives CASSEMAGADYGYTF. This chain links TRBV6-1 with TRBJ1-2; D unclear. The CDR3 covers 15 residues. Per the germline V gene, CDR1 is MNHNS and CDR2 is SASEGT. V was clipped by 2 bases and J by 3 bases, with 13 bases between them.

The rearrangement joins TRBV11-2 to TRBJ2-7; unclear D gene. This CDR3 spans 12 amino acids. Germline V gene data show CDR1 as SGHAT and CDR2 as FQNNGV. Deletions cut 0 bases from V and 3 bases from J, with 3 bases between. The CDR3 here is CASSLDRYEQYF. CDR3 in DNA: TGTGCCAGCAGCTTAGACCGCTACGAGCAGTACTTC.

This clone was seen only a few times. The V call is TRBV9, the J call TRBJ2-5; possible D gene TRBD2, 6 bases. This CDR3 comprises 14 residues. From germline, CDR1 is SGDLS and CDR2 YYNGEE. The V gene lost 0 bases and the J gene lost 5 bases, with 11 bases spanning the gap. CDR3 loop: CASSVETSWETQYF. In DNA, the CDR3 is TGTGCCAGCAGCGTAGAGACTAGTTGGGAGACCCAGTACTTC.

CDR3 sequence: CASSSTGLLYTF. CDR3 sequence (DNA): TGTGCCAGCAGTTCGACAGGGCTCCTCTACACCTTC. This sequence joins TRBV2 and TRBJ1-2; 7 bases agree with TRBD1. The CDR3 covers 12 residues. Trimming cost V 5 bases and J 10 bases; bases outside gene matches: 7. The germline V gene has CDR1 SNHLY and CDR2 FYNNEI.

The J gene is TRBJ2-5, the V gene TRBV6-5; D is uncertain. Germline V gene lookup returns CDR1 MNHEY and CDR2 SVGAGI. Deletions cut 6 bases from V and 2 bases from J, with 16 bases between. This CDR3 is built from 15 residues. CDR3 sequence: CASSALPREQETQYF. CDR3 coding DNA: TGTGCCAGCAGCGCCCTCCCTAGAGAACAAGAGACCCAGTACTTC.

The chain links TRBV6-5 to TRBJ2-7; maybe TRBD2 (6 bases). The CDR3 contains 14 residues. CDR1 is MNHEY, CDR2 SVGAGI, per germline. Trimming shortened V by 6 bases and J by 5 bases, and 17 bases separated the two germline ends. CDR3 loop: CASSLSSGSHEQYV. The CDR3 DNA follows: TGTGCCAGCAGCTTATCAAGCGGGTCCCACGAGCAGTACGTC.

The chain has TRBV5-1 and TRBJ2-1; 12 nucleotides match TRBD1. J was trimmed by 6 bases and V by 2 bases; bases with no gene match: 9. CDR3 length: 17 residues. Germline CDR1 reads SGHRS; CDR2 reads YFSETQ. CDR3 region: CASSFKAGTGGLNEQFF. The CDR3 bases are TGCGCCAGCAGCTTTAAGGCCGGGACAGGGGGCCTCAATGAGCAGTTCTTC.

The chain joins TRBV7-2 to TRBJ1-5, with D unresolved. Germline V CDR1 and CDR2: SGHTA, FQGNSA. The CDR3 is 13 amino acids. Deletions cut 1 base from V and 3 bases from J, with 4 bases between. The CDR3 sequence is CASSLGANQPQHF. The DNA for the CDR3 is TGTGCCAGCAGCTTAGGGGCCAATCAGCCCCAGCATTTT.

The CDR3 DNA reads TGTGCCAGCAGCTTGGGGGAGACCAATTCACCCCTCCACTTT. It is translated as CASSLGETNSPLHF. This rearrangement joins TRBV5-8 to TRBJ1-6, with unresolved D. Looked up from germline, CDR1 is SGHTS and CDR2 is YDEGEE. CDR3 size: 14 residues. Trimming stripped 0 bases from V and 7 bases from J, with 8 bases between.